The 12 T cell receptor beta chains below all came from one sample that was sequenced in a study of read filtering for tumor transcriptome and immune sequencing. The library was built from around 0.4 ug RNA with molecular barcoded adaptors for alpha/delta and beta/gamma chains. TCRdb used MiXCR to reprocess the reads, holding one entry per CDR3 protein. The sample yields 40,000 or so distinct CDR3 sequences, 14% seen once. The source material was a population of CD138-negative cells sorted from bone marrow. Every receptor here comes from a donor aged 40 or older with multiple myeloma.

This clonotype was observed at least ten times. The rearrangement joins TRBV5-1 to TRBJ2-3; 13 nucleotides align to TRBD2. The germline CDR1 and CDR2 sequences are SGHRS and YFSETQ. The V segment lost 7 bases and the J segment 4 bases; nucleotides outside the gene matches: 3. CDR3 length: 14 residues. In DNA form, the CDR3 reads TGCGCCAGCTACACTAGCGGGGGGGCAGATACGCAGTATTTT. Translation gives CASYTSGGADTQYF.

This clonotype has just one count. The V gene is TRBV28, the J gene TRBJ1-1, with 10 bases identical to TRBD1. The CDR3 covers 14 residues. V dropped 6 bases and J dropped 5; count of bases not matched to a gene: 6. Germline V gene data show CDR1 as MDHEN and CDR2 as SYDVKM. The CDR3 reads CASRLTGQGTEAFF. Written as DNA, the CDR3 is TGTGCCAGCAGGTTGACGGGACAGGGGACTGAAGCTTTCTTT.

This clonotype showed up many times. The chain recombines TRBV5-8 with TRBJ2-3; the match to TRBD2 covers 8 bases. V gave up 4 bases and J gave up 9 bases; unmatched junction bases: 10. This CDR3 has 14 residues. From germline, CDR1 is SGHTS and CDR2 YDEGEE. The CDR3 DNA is TGTGCCAGCAGCGGAGCGGGAGCTCTCGGAACGCAGTATTTT. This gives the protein CASSGAGALGTQYF.

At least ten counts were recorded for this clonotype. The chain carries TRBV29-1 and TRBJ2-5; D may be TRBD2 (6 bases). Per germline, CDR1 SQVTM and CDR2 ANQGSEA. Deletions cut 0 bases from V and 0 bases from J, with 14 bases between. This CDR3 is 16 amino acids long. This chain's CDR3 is CSVEDTPASDQETQYF. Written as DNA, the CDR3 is TGCAGCGTTGAAGATACGCCGGCTAGCGACCAAGAGACCCAGTACTTC.

DNA for the CDR3: TGTGCCAGCAGCCCTAATCGGTCCGGGTTAGCTTTCTTT. This codes for CASSPNRSGLAFF. The chain couples TRBV28 to TRBJ1-1; D call uncertain. The V gene lost 6 bases and the J gene lost 10 bases, with 18 bases spanning the gap. This CDR3 comprises 13 residues. Germline CDR1 MDHEN, CDR2 SYDVKM.

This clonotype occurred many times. The CDR3 nucleotides read TGCAGTGCTAGAGTCCCCAGCGGGATCACAAGTGAGCAGTTCTTC. Translated, it gives CSARVPSGITSEQFF. The chain is built from TRBV20-1 and TRBJ2-1, with 7 bases matching TRBD2. Germline V gives CDR1 DFQATT, CDR2 SNEGSKA (reference sequence). This CDR3 is built from 15 residues. The V segment lost 1 base and the J segment 9 bases; nucleotides outside the gene matches: 12.

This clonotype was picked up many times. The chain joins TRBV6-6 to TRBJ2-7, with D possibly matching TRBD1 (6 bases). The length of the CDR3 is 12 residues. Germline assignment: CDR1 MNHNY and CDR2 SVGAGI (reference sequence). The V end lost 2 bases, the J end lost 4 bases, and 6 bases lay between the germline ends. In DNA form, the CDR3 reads TGTGCCAGCAGTTACAGGGGGTACGAGCAGTACTTC. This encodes CASSYRGYEQYF.

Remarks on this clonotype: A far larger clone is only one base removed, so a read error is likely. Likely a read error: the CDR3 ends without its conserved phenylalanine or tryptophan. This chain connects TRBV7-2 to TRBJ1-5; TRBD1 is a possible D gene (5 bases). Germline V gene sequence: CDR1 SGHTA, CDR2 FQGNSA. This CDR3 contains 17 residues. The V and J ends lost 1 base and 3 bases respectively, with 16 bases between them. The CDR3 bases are TGTGCCAGCAGCTTAGGTCCAGGGAGATCATTCAATCAGCCCCAGCATGTT. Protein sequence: CASSLGPGRSFNQPQHV.

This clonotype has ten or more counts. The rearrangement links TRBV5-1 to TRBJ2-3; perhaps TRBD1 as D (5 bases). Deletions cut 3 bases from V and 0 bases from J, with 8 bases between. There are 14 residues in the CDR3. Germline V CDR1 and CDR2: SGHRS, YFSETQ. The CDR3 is CASSSPGSTDTQYF. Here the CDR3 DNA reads TGCGCCAGCAGCTCACCAGGGAGCACAGATACGCAGTATTTT.

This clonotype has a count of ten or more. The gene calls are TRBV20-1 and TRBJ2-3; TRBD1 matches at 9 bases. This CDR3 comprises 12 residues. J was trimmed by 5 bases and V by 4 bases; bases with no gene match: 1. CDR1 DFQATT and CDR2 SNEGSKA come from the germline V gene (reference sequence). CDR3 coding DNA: TGCAGTGCTACGGACAGGGGAGATACGCAGTATTTT. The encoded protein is CSATDRGDTQYF.

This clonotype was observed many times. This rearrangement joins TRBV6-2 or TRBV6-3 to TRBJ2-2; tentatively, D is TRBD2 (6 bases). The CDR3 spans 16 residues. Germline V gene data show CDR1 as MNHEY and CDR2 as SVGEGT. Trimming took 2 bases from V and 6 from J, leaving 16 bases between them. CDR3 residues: CASSYPERRGSGELFF. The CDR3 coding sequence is TGTGCCAGCAGTTACCCAGAGCGGAGGGGATCCGGGGAGCTGTTTTTT.

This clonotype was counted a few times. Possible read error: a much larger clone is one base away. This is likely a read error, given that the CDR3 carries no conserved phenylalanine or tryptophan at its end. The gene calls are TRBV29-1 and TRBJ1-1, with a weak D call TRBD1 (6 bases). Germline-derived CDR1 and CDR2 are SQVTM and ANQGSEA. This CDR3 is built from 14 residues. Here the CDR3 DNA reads TGCGGTTCGCAGGGGCGCGGGAATTTGGCTGAAGCTTTCTCT. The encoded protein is CGSQGRGNLAEAFS.